This TCR beta chain was captured by sequencing in a study of response to subunit inactivated influenza vaccine (dated by TCRdb to the late 2010s). For the study in its entirety: The study used deep quantitative T cell receptor repertoire profiling to track responses to a trivalent subunit inactivated influenza vaccine.

General conclusions and limits of the study: According to the authors, only a limited number of new T cells may be recruited by each seasonal influenza vaccination.

Looking up the germline V gene yields CDR1 SGHRS and CDR2 YFSETQ. From cysteine to phenylalanine, the CDR3 is 12 amino acids long. This entry keeps only the CDR3 DNA: 36 bases, framed from base 1. V sheds 0 bases and J sheds 4 bases, leaving 5 bases between their ends. This clonotype was detected many times. The antigen it recognizes is unknown. No base quality values were provided; no much bigger clone lies one nucleotide off. Library prep was done by RT-PCR. Sequencing was performed on an Illumina HiSeq 2500. TCRdb itself trimmed the public reads at Q25 with fastp, ran MiXCR and retained productive beta chains. Rows with a matching CDR3 protein are joined into one entry that keeps the most common DNA and genes. In all, the sample holds about 540,000 distinct CDR3 sequences, and roughly 23% of those were seen once. The ten largest clones capture about 3% of the sample. These records were also assigned to another study, of T cells expressing NK-cell markers. In that second paper, the authors write: TCR beta cDNA libraries were prepared using 5'RACE template switching, which introduced a universal primer site and unique molecular identifiers. In sorted CD3+CD56+NKG2C+, CD3+CD56+NKG2C- and CD3+CD56-NKG2C+ T-cell subsets from eight donors, TCR beta-chain repertoires were profiled. Of the eight sequenced donors, seven were found to be HCMV-seropositive and one was found to be HCMV-seronegative. To restrict sorting to alphabetaTCR-expressing T cells, an anti-gammadeltaTCR antibody was added in several experiments. In several donors, the dominant CD3+CD56+NKG2C+ clonotypes ranked among the top 10 CD8+ clonotypes, making up roughly 1.0-8% of CD8+ T cells. Those dominant clonotypes were again the most abundant among CD3+CD56-NKG2C+ cells in four donors, at about 25-65%. Whether the expanded NKG2C-expressing T cell clones were specific for HCMV antigens remained unclear. The study sequenced eight donors, all healthy volunteers chosen at random: three men and five women. To determine HCMV serostatus, a commercial ELISA kit was used to detect HCMV-specific IgG in serum. Ficoll density gradient centrifugation was used to isolate peripheral blood mononuclear cells from blood. Using Miltenyi isolation kits, CD4+ and CD8+ T cells were isolated from PBMC through magnetic immunoseparation. Synthesis of cDNA was primed from the TCR beta constant segment and was followed by two consecutive PCR amplification steps. The libraries were sequenced on Illumina HiSeq 2000/2500, MiSeq or NextSeq, producing 2 x 150 bp reads. MIGEC handled demultiplexing of the reads and grouping by UMI, while MiTCR was used to assemble and quantify clonotypes. To exclude erroneous sequences, only TCR cDNA sequences supported by at least two reads were retained. Downstream repertoire analysis used the tcR package, and clonotypes were matched across fractions by CDR3 nucleotide sequence plus V segment. VDJmatch was used to annotate antigen specificity against VDJdb, with one amino acid substitution allowed in CDR3.

The TCR was taken from a man between 45 and 60 years old who received an inactivated influenza vaccine. Donor details come from another sample of the same person, matched by shared clones. The sequences come from CD4+ T cells sorted from PBMCs, collected 11 to 12 days after vaccination. The chain uses TRBV5-1 and TRBJ2-7, with no reliable assignment of the D segment. The bases are TGCGCCAGCAGCTTGGAGCCATACGAGCAGTACTTC. It translates as CASSLEPYEQYF.